This TCR beta chain was recorded in a study of tissue T cells after allogeneic stem cell transplantation. Time point described: mouse harvest day 14 after allogeneic transplant. Tail vein injection delivered 10^7 T-cell-depleted bone marrow cells and 10^6 splenic CD5+ T cells. B6 (H2b) cells into BALB/c (H2d) mice; tissues taken at day 7 or 14. With regard to this clone: All gene names here are mouse names. Read data end 1 residue before the CDR3 end; the end is taken from the germline J gene.

Germline V lookup: CDR1 SGHSA, CDR2 FRNQAP. The CDR3 contains 16 residues. With V trimmed by 3 bases and J by 4 bases, 7 bases remained unmatched. TCRdb's copy holds only in-frame clones and misses some; the assay was immunoSEQ multiplex PCR. The sample holds 5,000 to 6,000 clones, under 60% seen once. V usage is TRBV16 and J usage is TRBJ2-2, with TRBD2 matching over 8 bases. The source is a female BALB/c mouse given C57BL/6 T cells with graft-versus-host disease after an allogeneic hematopoietic cell transplant. Sequencing used gut tissue. The CDR3 loop reads CASSFPGGKSTGQLYF. The DNA read from the CDR3 is TGTGCAAGCAGCTTTCCTGGGGGGAAGAGCACCGGGCAGCTCTAC.